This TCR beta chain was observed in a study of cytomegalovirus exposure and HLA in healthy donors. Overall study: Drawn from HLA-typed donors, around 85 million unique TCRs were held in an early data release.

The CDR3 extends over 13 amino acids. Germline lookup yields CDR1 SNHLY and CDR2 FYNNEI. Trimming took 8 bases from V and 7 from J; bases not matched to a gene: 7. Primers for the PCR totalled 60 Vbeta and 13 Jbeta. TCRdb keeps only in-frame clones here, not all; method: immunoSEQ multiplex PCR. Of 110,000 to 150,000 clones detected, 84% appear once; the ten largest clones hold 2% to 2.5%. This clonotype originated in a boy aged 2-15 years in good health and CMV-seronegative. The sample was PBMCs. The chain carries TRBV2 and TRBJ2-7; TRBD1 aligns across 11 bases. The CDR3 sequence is CASYRDRGFEQYF. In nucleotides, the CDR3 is TGTGCCAGCTACCGGGACAGGGGGTTTGAGCAGTACTTC.